Listed below are T cell receptor beta chains from one sample, sequenced in a study of blood T cell repertoires in COVID-19. The method was immunoSEQ multiplex PCR; TCRdb's version includes in-frame clones alone and lacks a portion of them. The repertoire holds about 310,000 clones, with 75% to 90% as singletons. Sequencing was done on a sample of PBMCs or T cells enriched from blood (not recorded which). All receptors derive from a woman in her forties who had recovered from COVID-19. Both conserved end residues are part of each CDR3. A D gene is named only where the DNA matches it firmly. A clone size is listed for some rows: how often the clone was seen (once, few, many), or a class if it is expanded.

TRBJ1-2 | TRBV23-1 | . | . | TGCGCCGTTGCTGGGGGGAGGGCCTATGGCTACACCTTC | CAVAGGRAYGYTF
TRBJ2-3 | TRBV7-3 | . | TRBD2 | TGTGCCAGCAGCTTAGGGGCTAGCGGGGGCACAGATACGCAGTATTTT | CASSLGASGGTDTQYF
TRBJ2-1 | TRBV29-1 | once | TRBD1 | TGCAGCGTTGCGCGGGGACAGGGTAGAAATGAGCAGTTCTTC | CSVARGQGRNEQFF
TRBJ2-1 | TRBV19 | few | TRBD2 | TGTGCCAGTAGTATATCTCCGGGACTAGCGGGGGTCAATGAGCAGTTCTTC | CASSISPGLAGVNEQFF
TRBJ2-5 | TRBV3-1/TRBV3-2 | . | TRBD2 | TGTGCCAGCAGCCAAGAGAATAGCGGGAGTCACGGGGAGACCCAGTACTTC | CASSQENSGSHGETQYF
TRBJ1-1 | TRBV3-1/TRBV3-2 | . | TRBD1 | TGTGCCAGCAGCCAAGGGACAGGGGTCACTGAAGCTTTCTTT | CASSQGTGVTEAFF
TRBJ2-1 | TRBV19 | . | . | TGTGCCAGTAGTATAGTAAACTACAATGAGCAGTTCTTC | CASSIVNYNEQFF
TRBJ1-2 | TRBV4-3 | . | . | TGCGCCAGCAGCCAAGACCGGAGGACTGCCTATGGCTACACCTTC | CASSQDRRTAYGYTF
TRBJ1-5 | TRBV2 | . | . | TGTGCCAGCAGTGAGAGTTGGAATCAGCCCCAGCATTTT | CASSESWNQPQHF
TRBJ2-1 | TRBV11-3 | . | TRBD2 | TGTGCCAGCAGCTTAGGAGGGTCGGGCGGGAGGAGGTACAATGAGCAGTTCTTC | CASSLGGSGGRRYNEQFF
TRBJ2-3 | TRBV29-1 | . | . | TGCAGCGTGCCACCGCCGGGACAAAACACAGATACGCAGTATTTT | CSVPPPGQNTDTQYF
TRBJ1-2 | TRBV2 | . | . | TGTGCCAGCAGTGACGGTGGGGGGGCAGGGGCCTATGGCTACACCTTC | CASSDGGGAGAYGYTF
TRBJ1-2 | TRBV6-2/TRBV6-3 | . | TRBD1 | TGTGCCAGCAGTTTAGACCTGACAGGGATTAATGGCTACACCTTC | CASSLDLTGINGYTF
TRBJ2-3 | TRBV3-1/TRBV3-2 | . | . | TGTGCCAGCAGCCAGAGCCCAGATACGCAGTATTTT | CASSQSPDTQYF
TRBJ1-2 | TRBV4-1 | . | TRBD1 | TGCGCCAGCAGCCTACCCGGGACAGGCCAGGGCTACACCTTC | CASSLPGTGQGYTF
TRBJ1-2 | TRBV2 | . | . | TGTGCCAGCCTCACACAGGGCGATGGCTACACCTTC | CASLTQGDGYTF
TRBJ2-7 | TRBV15 | . | TRBD1 | TGTGCCACCAGCAGAGATGGTGGGACAGGGAGATACGAGCAGTACTTC | CATSRDGGTGRYEQYF
TRBJ1-1 | TRBV10-3 | . | TRBD1 | TGTGCCACCAGACGACAGGGGACCAACTTTGAAGCTTTCTTT | CATRRQGTNFEAFF
TRBJ2-3 | TRBV5-1 | . | TRBD2 | TGCGCCAGCAGCCTAGAATGGACTAGCGGGAGCACAGATACGCAGTATTTT | CASSLEWTSGSTDTQYF
TRBJ2-2 | TRBV27 | few | . | TGTGCCAGCAGTTTAAGTCTAGCCGGCACCGGGGAGCTGTTTTTT | CASSLSLAGTGELFF
TRBJ2-1 | TRBV24-1 | . | TRBD2 | TGTGCCACCAGTCGGGAGGGAGCGGACAATGAGCAGTTCTTC | CATSREGADNEQFF
TRBJ1-2 | TRBV6-1 | once | TRBD1 | TGTGCCAGCAGTGAGGTTTCAGGGGACAGGCGATTGGGCTACACCTTC | CASSEVSGDRRLGYTF
TRBJ1-1 | TRBV11-1 | . | . | TGTGCCAGCAGCCTTAACGCGGGGGGCACTGAAGCTTTCTTT | CASSLNAGGTEAFF
TRBJ1-4 | TRBV4-3 | . | TRBD1 | TGCGCCAGCAGCCAAGATGGGGGACAGGCCTATGAAAAACTGTTTTTT | CASSQDGGQAYEKLFF
TRBJ1-3 | TRBV30 | . | . | TGTGCCTGGGGAATATCGCTACGCTCTGGAAACACCATATATTTT | CAWGISLRSGNTIYF
TRBJ2-5 | TRBV18 | . | TRBD2 | TGTGCCAGCTCACCGGACGGGGGGGGTGAAGAGACCCAGTACTTC | CASSPDGGGEETQYF
TRBJ2-5 | TRBV30 | once | TRBD1 | TGTGCCTGGAGTGTATGGGACAGGGTGGAAGAGACCCAGTACTTC | CAWSVWDRVEETQYF
TRBJ2-3 | TRBV7-3 | . | . | TGTGCCAGCAGCTCCGCAGGCGCAGATACGCAGTATTTT | CASSSAGADTQYF
TRBJ1-1 | TRBV24-1 | . | TRBD1 | TGTGCCACCAGTGATCCGCAGACAGGGCAGACTGAAGCTTTCTTT | CATSDPQTGQTEAFF
TRBJ2-7 | TRBV6-4 | . | TRBD2 | TGTGCCAGCAGTGACTCGGAGGGACTAGCCTACGAGCAGTACTTC | CASSDSEGLAYEQYF
TRBJ2-1 | TRBV18 | . | TRBD2 | TGTGCCAGCTCACAACCGGGACTAGCGGACTCCTACAATGAGCAGTTCTTC | CASSQPGLADSYNEQFF
TRBJ2-3 | TRBV9 | . | . | TGTGCCAGCAGCGTAGACGTGGGAGGACGGGATACGCAGTATTTT | CASSVDVGGRDTQYF
TRBJ2-7 | TRBV5-8 | . | . | TGTGCCAGCAGCCCCGAGAGGGTGGGGTACGAGCAGTACTTC | CASSPERVGYEQYF
TRBJ1-5 | TRBV21-1 | . | . | TGTGCCAGCAGCAAAGCAGGGTGGGAGGGACCCAATCAGCCCCAGCATTTT | CASSKAGWEGPNQPQHF
TRBJ2-1 | TRBV24-1 | . | . | TGTGCCACCAGACCCACAGGCATCAATGAGCAGTTCTTC | CATRPTGINEQFF
TRBJ2-7 | TRBV29-1 | . | . | TGCAGCGTTGAAGACGGGGTAATTCCCTACGAGCAGTACTTC | CSVEDGVIPYEQYF
TRBJ1-4 | TRBV27 | once | TRBD1 | TGTGCCAGCAGTCCGGGACAGGGGAGAAAACTGTTTTTT | CASSPGQGRKLFF
TRBJ1-1 | TRBV27 | . | TRBD1 | TGTGCCAGCAGTTGGGCAGGGGGGAGTACTGAAGCTTTCTTT | CASSWAGGSTEAFF
TRBJ2-5 | TRBV27 | . | TRBD2 | TGTGCCAGCAGTACCCGGGGACTAGCGGGAGTACAAGAGACCCAGTACTTC | CASSTRGLAGVQETQYF
TRBJ2-5 | TRBV19 | . | . | TGTGCCAGTAGTTTTCGGGGGGAGACCCAGTACTTC | CASSFRGETQYF
TRBJ2-2 | TRBV10-1 | . | . | TGCGCCAGCAGTGTCCTAGACTTGGCCACCGGGGAGCTGTTTTTT | CASSVLDLATGELFF
TRBJ2-1 | TRBV7-9 | . | TRBD2 | TGTGCCAGCGAGGGGACTAGAGGTGAGCAGTTCTTC | CASEGTRGEQFF
TRBJ1-5 | TRBV19 | . | . | TGTGCCAGTAGTATATACCAGGGGAAGGAGCCCCAGCATTTT | CASSIYQGKEPQHF
TRBJ2-3 | TRBV28 | . | TRBD2 | TGTGCCAGCAGTTTACTAGCGGGGGGCCTAAGCACAGATACGCAGTATTTT | CASSLLAGGLSTDTQYF
TRBJ2-7 | TRBV10-1 | . | TRBD1 | TGCGCCAGCAGTGAGAACGACAGGGGGGTAGCCTACGAGCAGTACTTC | CASSENDRGVAYEQYF
TRBJ1-1 | TRBV30 | few | . | TGTGCCTGGAGTGTAAGTCCGGTGACTGAAGCTTTCTTT | CAWSVSPVTEAFF
TRBJ2-5 | TRBV6-2/TRBV6-3 | . | TRBD2 | TGTGCCAGCAGTTACTCGATGGTTAGCGGGGGTATACAAGAGACCCAGTACTTC | CASSYSMVSGGIQETQYF